Shown below are 29 T cell receptor beta chains from a single sample sequenced in a study of prognosis after radiotherapy for stage I lung cancer. Multiplex PCR in two rounds served to amplify TCR beta CDR3 from genomic DNA. TRBV and TRBJ genes each had their own specific primers in first-round PCR. TCRdb re-analysed the multiplex PCR reads in MiXCR, keeping a single row per CDR3 protein. The sample includes 11,000 or so distinct CDR3 sequences, approximately 40% of them seen just once. The source was PBMCs, collected before or after stereotactic body radiation therapy (not recorded which). Receptor source: a donor aged 50 or older with non-small cell lung cancer.

This clonotype showed up many times. CDR3 sequence reads: CASSYSGTAGQPQHF. The CDR3 nucleotides read TGTGCCAGCAGTTACTCGGGGACAGCGGGTCAGCCCCAGCATTTT. The chain carries TRBV6-5 and TRBJ1-5, with 7 positions matching TRBD1. Germline V gene lookup returns CDR1 MNHEY and CDR2 SVGAGI. V gave up 0 bases and J gave up 6 bases; unmatched junction bases: 5. There are 15 residues in the CDR3.

This clonotype has ten or more counts. This chain links TRBV28 with TRBJ2-5, with TRBD1 matching 9 bases. Germline CDR1 is MDHEN and CDR2 is SYDVKM. The CDR3 totals 13 residues. After removal of 8 bases from V and 3 bases from J, the junction contained 4 bases not matched to a gene. CDR3 sequence reads: CASRGQGEETQYF. The CDR3 DNA reads TGTGCCAGCCGGGGACAGGGTGAAGAGACCCAGTACTTC.

In the case of this clonotype: This may arise from a read error, as a much more abundant clone is one base away. The rearrangement joins TRBV6-2 or TRBV6-3 to TRBJ2-1, with 8 bases lining up with TRBD2. The CDR3 has 19 residues. From germline, CDR1 is MNHEY and CDR2 SVGEGT. The CDR3 coding sequence is TGTGCCAGCAGTGAATGGGCTAGACAAGCGGGAGACATCTACAGTGAGCAGTTCTTC. Residues: CASSEWARQAGDIYSEQFF.

This clonotype has just a few counts. The V and J genes are TRBV25-1 and TRBJ1-6, with D possibly matching TRBD1 (5 bases). Germline V gene sequence: CDR1 MGHDK, CDR2 SYGVNS. With 5 bases removed from V and 9 bases from J, the gap between germline ends came to 20 bases. The CDR3 consists of 16 residues. CDR3 sequence: CASSTSVGRVGSPLHF. CDR3 in DNA: TGTGCCAGCAGTACCTCGGTAGGCAGGGTGGGTTCACCCCTCCACTTT.

This sequence joins TRBV7-6 and TRBJ2-3; D not resolved. This CDR3 contains 13 residues. V was pared by 5 bases and J by 5 bases, with 11 bases between. Germline-derived CDR1 and CDR2 are SGHVS and FNYEAQ. CDR3: CASSLFPEDTQYF. The CDR3 nucleotides are TGTGCCAGCAGCCTTTTTCCAGAAGATACGCAGTATTTT.

The chain employs TRBV6-4 and TRBJ2-3; no clear D. V was cut by 2 bases and J by 6 bases, with 9 bases left in between. CDR1 MRHNA and CDR2 SNTAGT come from the germline V gene. The CDR3 is 13 residues long. CDR3 DNA sequence: TGTGCCAGCAGTGACCGGGTTTGGGATACGCAGTATTTT. This codes for CASSDRVWDTQYF.

This clonotype was observed at least ten times. The chain employs TRBV20-1 and TRBJ2-1; D is perhaps TRBD2 (7 bases). Germline V lookup: CDR1 DFQATT, CDR2 SNEGSKA (reference sequence). The V end lost 6 bases, the J end lost 2 bases, and 14 bases lay between the germline ends. The CDR3 consists of 14 residues. The CDR3, as DNA: TGCAGTGCAAGGGACTACAGGGCCTACAATGAGCAGTTCTTC. Amino acid sequence: CSARDYRAYNEQFF.

In this sample, this clonotype turned up a few times. The rearrangement joins TRBV6-2 or TRBV6-3 to TRBJ2-4; D perhaps matches TRBD1 (6 bases). The CDR3 extends over 14 amino acids. Germline-derived CDR1 and CDR2 are MNHEY and SVGEGT. Trimming left V 5 bases short and J 10 bases short, with 18 bases between. Written as DNA, the CDR3 is TGTGCCAGCAGTCACACACTTCCGGGGACAATTCAGTACTTC. The encoded protein is CASSHTLPGTIQYF.

Relative to its sample, this clonotype is medium-sized. The chain carries TRBV28 and TRBJ1-6, with D tentatively TRBD1 (5 bases). CDR1 is MDHEN and CDR2 is SYDVKM in the germline V gene. This CDR3 comprises 15 residues. The ends were cut back, 7 bases at V and 7 bases at J, with 17 bases in the middle. The chain's CDR3 is CASTPAGHKNSPLHF. As DNA, the CDR3 is TGTGCCAGCACCCCAGCCGGACATAAGAATTCACCCCTCCACTTT.

This sequence joins TRBV9 and TRBJ2-1; the match to TRBD2 covers 8 bases. Germline lookup yields CDR1 SGDLS and CDR2 YYNGEE. The CDR3 consists of 14 residues. V shed 6 bases, J shed 4 bases, and the junction held 6 bases outside the gene matches. The CDR3 coding sequence is TGTGCCAGCACCCGCGGGGGGATTTACAATGAGCAGTTCTTC. Translating gives CASTRGGIYNEQFF.

V gene TRBV20-1 combines with J gene TRBJ2-7; no clear D gene. This CDR3 is built from 13 residues. CDR1 is DFQATT and CDR2 is SNEGSKA in the germline V gene (reference sequence). Deletions cut 0 bases from V and 6 bases from J, with 12 bases between. The CDR3 DNA reads TGCAGTGCTAGAGACCGCCTGCTTGGCGAGCAGTACTTC. Its protein product is CSARDRLLGEQYF.

Sample share makes this clonotype medium-sized. The V gene is TRBV11-2, the J gene TRBJ2-7; D is unclear. The CDR3 length is 13 residues. Germline assignment: CDR1 SGHAT and CDR2 FQNNGV. Trimming took 2 bases from V and 2 from J, leaving 7 bases between them. The CDR3, as DNA: TGTGCCAGCAGCTTAACGGCACCCTACGAGCAGTACTTC. Protein product: CASSLTAPYEQYF. Drawing the rest from reference TRBV11-2 and TRBJ2-7, the complete variable domain is EAGVAQSPRYKIIEKRQSVAFWCNPISGHATLYWYQQILGQGPKLLIQFQNNGVVDDSQLPKDRFSAERLKGVDSTLKIQPAKLEDSAVYLCASSLTAPYEQYFGPGTRLTVT.

This clonotype was observed many times. The J gene is TRBJ1-4, the V gene TRBV9; 9 positions match TRBD1. CDR3 length: 15 residues. The V gene end was trimmed by 0 bases and the J gene end by 4 bases; junction bases not matched to a gene: 1. The V gene's germline CDR1 is SGDLS and CDR2 YYNGEE. CDR3 in DNA: TGTGCCAGCAGCGTAGAGGGACAGGGTAATGAAAAACTGTTTTTT. Translating it yields CASSVEGQGNEKLFF.

By sample fraction, this clonotype is medium-sized (0.01 to 0.1%). This chain uses TRBV12-3 or TRBV12-4 with TRBJ2-3; 8 bases map to TRBD2. This CDR3 is 17 amino acids long. The J segment lost 2 bases and the V segment lost 6 bases, leaving 13 bases of the junction unmatched. Here the CDR3 reads CASRKVRGLVNTDTQYF. The CDR3 region has the DNA TGTGCCAGCAGGAAGGTCAGGGGACTAGTGAACACAGATACGCAGTATTTT.

The sample holds many counts of this clonotype. V and J are TRBV5-1 and TRBJ1-3; D is undetermined. Germline CDR1 and CDR2: SGHRS and YFSETQ. The CDR3 consists of 13 residues. Trimming pared 2 bases from V and 5 bases from J, leaving 8 bases between. The CDR3 loop reads CASSFDFRNTIYF. DNA of the CDR3: TGCGCCAGCAGCTTCGACTTCAGAAACACCATATATTTT.

Many counts were recorded for this clonotype. The chain joins TRBV7-9 to TRBJ2-1; no reliable D call. CDR1 and CDR2 (germline): SEHNR, FQNEAQ (reference sequence). With 3 bases removed from V and 1 base from J, the gap between germline ends came to 7 bases. This CDR3 has 14 amino acids. The CDR3 region is CASSFALSYNEQFF. CDR3 DNA sequence: TGTGCCAGCAGCTTTGCGTTATCCTACAATGAGCAGTTCTTC.

The table lists this clonotype with many counts. The V and J genes are TRBV20-1 and TRBJ1-6; possibly TRBD1 for D (5 bases). Deletions cut 5 bases from V and 10 bases from J, with 15 bases between. The CDR3 has 13 amino acids. The germline gives CDR1 DFQATT, CDR2 SNEGSKA (reference sequence). The CDR3 reads CSASGIRPSPLHF. The CDR3 nucleotides are TGCAGTGCTTCAGGGATTCGACCCTCACCCCTCCACTTT.

This clonotype came up once. The chain uses TRBV6-8 and TRBJ2-3; D possibly corresponds to TRBD2 (5 bases). V dropped 5 bases and J dropped 5 bases, with 17 bases sitting between them. This CDR3 spans 15 amino acids. CDR1 and CDR2 (germline): MNHGY, SAAAGT. CDR3 in amino acids: CASSDWRVLGDTQYF. The CDR3 DNA reads as TGTGCCAGCAGTGATTGGCGGGTTCTTGGAGATACGCAGTATTTT.

This clonotype was seen a handful of times. A clone one base away is much larger, so this may be a read error. The chain recombines TRBV3-1 with TRBJ2-4; D unclear. Germline V gene data show CDR1 as LGHDT and CDR2 as YNNKEL (reference sequence). V lost 3 bases and J lost 2, with 11 bases in between. The CDR3 is 15 residues long. In nucleotides, the CDR3 is TGTGCCAGCAGCCATGGATTCAGAACCAAAAACATTCAGTACTTC. Translating gives CASSHGFRTKNIQYF.

This clonotype was detected many times. The CDR3 sequence: CAISELGASRTSGANEQFF. For the CDR3, the DNA is TGTGCCATCAGTGAACTGGGGGCTAGCAGGACATCGGGTGCCAATGAGCAGTTCTTC. The V call is TRBV10-3, the J call TRBJ2-1; D is perhaps TRBD1 (6 bases). Per the germline V gene, CDR1 is ENHRY and CDR2 is SYGVKD. With 3 bases removed from V and 6 bases from J, the gap between germline ends came to 27 bases. This CDR3 is 19 amino acids long.

Concerning this clonotype: A far bigger clonotype differs at one base, so this is likely a read error. The rearrangement joins TRBV7-6 to TRBJ2-5, with 7 bases fitting TRBD2. The J call may be wrong; the DNA end is better matched by TRBJ2-3. CDR1 is SGHVS, CDR2 FNYEAQ, per germline. The CDR3 has 16 residues. CDR3 sequence (DNA): TGTGCCAGCAGCTTTCAGACTAGCCGCCTTGGAGATACGCAGTATTTT. Translating it yields CASSFQTSRLGDTQYF.

Concerning this clonotype itself: Since a much larger clone is just one base distant, this may be a read error. J is TRBJ1-1 and V is TRBV4-1, with D uncertain. CDR3 length: 14 amino acids. The germline V gene has CDR1 MGHRA and CDR2 YSYEKL. The CDR3 DNA reads as TGCACCAGCAGCCGAGACATAGTGAACACTGAAGCTTTCTTT. Translating it yields CTSSRDIVNTEAFF.

Sample share makes this clonotype medium-sized (0.01 to 0.1%). The chain recombines TRBV11-3 with TRBJ2-3; D not resolved. The CDR3 has 12 residues. Trimming cost V 1 base and J 4 bases, with 3 bases left between them. Germline loops: CDR1 SGHNT, CDR2 YENEEA. The DNA for the CDR3 is TGTGCCAGCAGCTTAGTCCCAGATACGCAGTATTTT. Amino acid sequence: CASSLVPDTQYF.

Within the sample, this clonotype is medium-sized. The gene calls are TRBV5-8 and TRBJ2-1, with 9 positions matching TRBD2. J lost 4 bases, V lost 1 base, and 9 bases had no gene match. CDR1 and CDR2 (germline): SGHTS, YDEGEE. The CDR3 has 17 residues. The CDR3 sequence: CASSLLSLLAGYNEQFF. As DNA, the CDR3 is TGTGCCAGCAGCTTGTTGTCTTTGCTAGCGGGGTACAATGAGCAGTTCTTC.

To note about this clonotype: This likely came from a read error, as a far larger clone is one base away. V usage is TRBV6-4 and J usage is TRBJ1-6; TRBD1 is a possible D gene (5 bases). Germline V gives CDR1 MRHNA, CDR2 SNTAGT. V lost 9 bases to trimming and J lost 4 bases, with 16 bases between them. The CDR3 totals 15 residues. CDR3 coding DNA: TGTGCCAGAAGCCCGGGGCAGCGTTATAATTCACCCCTCCACTTT. This encodes CARSPGQRYNSPLHF.

This clonotype was counted many times. V gene TRBV5-1 combines with J gene TRBJ1-4; 9 bases fit TRBD1. Looked up from germline, CDR1 is SGHRS and CDR2 is YFSETQ. The ends lost 7 bases at V and 2 bases at J; junction bases unmatched: 3. CDR3 length: 14 amino acids. For the CDR3, the DNA is TGCGCCAGCTGGACAGGGGCCACTAATGAAAAACTGTTTTTT. Its protein product is CASWTGATNEKLFF.

This clonotype was picked up many times. The J gene is TRBJ1-2, the V gene TRBV6-1; no definite D call. The CDR3 spans 10 residues. In germline, CDR1 is MNHNS, CDR2 SASEGT. The V end lost 8 bases, the J end lost 9 bases, and 10 bases lay between the germline ends. CDR3 in amino acids: CASLQVSYTF. For the CDR3, the DNA is TGTGCCAGCCTCCAGGTGAGCTACACCTTC.

Many counts were recorded for this clonotype. The chain employs TRBV29-1 and TRBJ2-7; possibly TRBD1 for D (6 bases). The V gene's germline CDR1 is SQVTM and CDR2 ANQGSEA. The V end was cut by 4 bases, the J end by 6 bases, with 7 bases between. This CDR3 has 10 amino acids. In nucleotides, the CDR3 is TGCAGCGTTGTGACAGGCGAGCAGTACTTC. This translates into CSVVTGEQYF.

The gene calls are TRBV18 and TRBJ2-5; D is perhaps TRBD1 or TRBD2 (5 bases each). V was pared by 1 base and J by 3 bases, with 6 bases between. This CDR3 region has 13 residues. The germline V gene encodes CDR1 KGHSH and CDR2 LQKENI. The CDR3 is CASSPRGKETQYF. In nucleotides, the CDR3 is TGTGCCAGCTCACCACGGGGGAAAGAGACCCAGTACTTC.